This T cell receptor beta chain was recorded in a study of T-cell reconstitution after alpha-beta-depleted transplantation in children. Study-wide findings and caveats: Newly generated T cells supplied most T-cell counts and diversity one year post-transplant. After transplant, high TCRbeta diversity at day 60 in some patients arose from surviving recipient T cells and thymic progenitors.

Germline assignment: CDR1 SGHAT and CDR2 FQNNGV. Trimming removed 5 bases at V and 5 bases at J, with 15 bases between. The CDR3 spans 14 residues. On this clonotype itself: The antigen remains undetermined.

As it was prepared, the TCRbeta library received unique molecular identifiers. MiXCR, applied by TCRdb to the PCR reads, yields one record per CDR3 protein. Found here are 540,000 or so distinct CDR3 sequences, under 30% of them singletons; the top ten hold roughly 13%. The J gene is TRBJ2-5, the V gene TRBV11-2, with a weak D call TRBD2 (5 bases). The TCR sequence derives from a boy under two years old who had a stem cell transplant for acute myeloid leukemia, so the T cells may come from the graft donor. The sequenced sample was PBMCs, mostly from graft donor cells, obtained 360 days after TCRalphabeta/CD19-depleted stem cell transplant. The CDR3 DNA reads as TGTGCCAGCAGCCCCCGGGAAGGTTGGGAGACCCAGTACTTC. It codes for CASSPREGWETQYF.